This TCR beta chain is drawn from a study of shared clonotypes between healthy human individuals. Study conclusions and caveats: For naive CD4 cells, roughly 5% of clonotypes were shared across a handful of donors.

Comments on this clone: No antigen is known for it.

Assay used: immunoSEQ multiplex PCR; TCRdb lists only in-frame clones, some missing. The repertoire holds 400,000 to 600,000 clones, 95% to 97% seen once, with approximately 0.06% in the top ten. The material sequenced was naive CD4+ T cells sorted from blood. Sample subset: CD45RA+ positively selected. The sequence came from a woman between 25 and 40 years old in good health.

CDR3 sequence reads: CASSTITPSSYNEQFF. The CDR3 DNA reads TGTGCCAGCAGCACTATCACTCCCAGCTCCTACAATGAGCAGTTCTTC. The chain carries TRBV7-9 and TRBJ2-1; D gene ambiguous. Trimming removed 5 bases from V and 0 bases from J, with 14 bases in between. This CDR3 contains 16 residues. Germline CDR1 reads SEHNR; CDR2 reads FQNEAQ (reference sequence).